Below are 9 T cell receptor beta chains sequenced from a single sample in a study of CD4+ T cells in melanoma. Libraries were prepared by immunoSEQ multiplex PCR; TCRdb keeps only in-frame clonotypes and omits some of them. Of some 10,000 clones listed, 55% to 75% were seen once; the top ten hold approximately 15%. The sequenced sample was cells from a culture (not recorded whether cultured in vitro). These receptors were taken from a human donor with melanoma.

The CDR3 bases are TGTGCCAGCAGTGCCCCGGGACAGGGTCTAGGCAGCTATGGCTACACCTTC. This translates into CASSAPGQGLGSYGYTF. The chain employs TRBV6-1 and TRBJ1-2; the match to TRBD1 covers 9 bases. Germline CDR1 reads MNHNS; CDR2 reads SASEGT. V dropped 4 bases and J dropped 4; count of bases not matched to a gene: 13. The CDR3 runs to 17 residues.

J is TRBJ2-1 and V is TRBV7-3, with 10 bases lining up with TRBD2. Germline CDR1 is SGHTA and CDR2 is FQGTGA. The junction had 7 bases not matched to a gene; V was cut back by 4 bases and J by 4 bases. The CDR3 runs 16 residues. This chain's CDR3 is CASSSIAGGSYNEQFF. For the CDR3, the DNA is TGTGCCAGCAGCTCTATAGCGGGGGGCTCGTACAATGAGCAGTTCTTC. Complete variable domain (other parts from reference TRBV7-3 and TRBJ2-1): GAGVSQTPSNKVTEKGKYVELRCDPISGHTALYWYRQSLGQGPEFLIYFQGTGAADDSGLPNDRFFAVRPEGSVSTLKIQRTERGDSAVYLCASSSIAGGSYNEQFFGPGTRLTVL.

This chain links TRBV19 with TRBJ1-2, with D maybe TRBD1 (5 bases). Per germline, CDR1 LNHDA and CDR2 SQIVND (reference sequence). V was pared by 1 base and J by 4 bases, with 13 bases between. The CDR3 extends over 15 amino acids. In DNA, the CDR3 is TGTGCCAGTAGTATAGGGGACCGGCGAGGCTATGGCTACACCTTC. Translating it yields CASSIGDRRGYGYTF. Full variable domain (rest looked up from reference TRBV19 and TRBJ1-2): DGGITQSPKYLFRKEGQNVTLSCEQNLNHDAMYWYRQDPGQGLRLIYYSQIVNDFQKGDIAEGYSVSREKKESFPLTVTSAQKNPTAFYLCASSIGDRRGYGYTFGSGTRLTVV.

This clone has just one count. J is TRBJ1-1 and V is TRBV5-1, with 7 bases matching TRBD1. The J segment lost 1 base and the V segment lost 4 bases, leaving 7 bases of the junction unmatched. This CDR3 has 15 amino acids. From germline, CDR1 is SGHRS and CDR2 YFSETQ. Here the CDR3 reads CASSVQGEKNTEAFF. In DNA form, the CDR3 reads TGCGCCAGCAGCGTGCAGGGGGAAAAGAACACTGAAGCTTTCTTT.

V usage is TRBV7-2 and J usage is TRBJ2-7; tentative D call: TRBD2 (6 bases). Deletions cut 2 bases from V and 4 bases from J, with 15 bases between. The CDR3 has 15 amino acids. CDR1 and CDR2 (germline): SGHTA, FQGNSA. As DNA, the CDR3 is TGTGCCAGCAGCTTATCGCATGGAGGGAGGTACGAGCAGTACTTC. It codes for CASSLSHGGRYEQYF.

By share, this clone counts as large. The chain uses TRBV14 and TRBJ2-7; possible D gene TRBD1, 7 bases. The V end lost 1 base, the J end lost 6 bases, and 19 bases lay between the germline ends. Germline V gene sequence: CDR1 SGHDN, CDR2 FVKESK. The length of the CDR3 is 16 residues. As DNA, the CDR3 is TGTGCCAGCAGCCAAGTTTGGAGGGGGCGCTTGGCCGAGCAGTACTTC. Its protein product is CASSQVWRGRLAEQYF.

This clone was seen a handful of times. The genes are TRBV9 and TRBJ1-4; D may be TRBD1 (5 bases). V lost 5 bases and J lost 8, with 10 bases in between. The CDR3 sequence is 12 residues long. In germline, CDR1 is SGDLS, CDR2 YYNGEE. For the CDR3, the DNA is TGTGCCAGCAGTCGGGACGGGGAAAAACTGTTTTTT. Its translation: CASSRDGEKLFF.

The rearrangement joins TRBV2 to TRBJ2-2, with 15 bases identical to TRBD2. CDR1 SNHLY and CDR2 FYNNEI come from the germline V gene. The CDR3 runs to 16 residues. With V trimmed by 7 bases and J by 7 bases, 7 bases remained unmatched. CDR3 in amino acids: CASIGLAGGRGGELFF. As DNA, the CDR3 is TGTGCCAGCATTGGACTAGCGGGGGGGCGCGGCGGGGAGCTGTTTTTT. Based on the CDR3 plus reference TRBV2 and TRBJ2-2, the full variable domain is EPEVTQTPSHQVTQMGQEVILRCVPISNHLYFYWYRQILGQKVEFLVSFYNNEISEKSEIFDDQFSVERPDGSNFTLKIRSTKLEDSAMYFCASIGLAGGRGGELFFGEGSRLTVL.

The chain recombines TRBV7-9 with TRBJ1-6, with 8 bases that match TRBD1. Germline assignment: CDR1 SEHNR and CDR2 FQNEAQ (reference sequence). The V and J ends lost 4 bases and 10 bases, in that order; junction bases with no gene match: 9. The CDR3 contains 15 residues. CDR3 DNA sequence: TGTGCCAGCAGCTCGGGGACAGGTCCACAGTCACCCCTCCACTTT. This translates into CASSSGTGPQSPLHF.